This T cell receptor (beta chain) is drawn from a study of regulatory T cells in long-lasting Graves disease. Study outcomes and limitations: Preferential use of TRBV28, TRBJ1-2 and TRBJ2-5 was seen in persistent disease.

Germline values: CDR1 MDHEN, CDR2 SYDVKM. Trimming cost V 5 bases and J 11 bases, with 12 bases left between them. CDR3 length equals 11 residues. As regards this clonotype: Antigen: not known.

This sample's time point: persistent/refractory GD, antithyroid drugs over 5 years with positive TRAb. PBMC RNA served as the TCR library source. Arm-PCR of CDR3 regions with iRepertoire HTBI primers generated TCR beta libraries. As processed by the authors: Samples revealed under 65 TRBV and 14 TRBJ segments. TCRdb itself ran the multiplex PCR reads through MiXCR, one entry per CDR3 protein. Here the V and J calls rest on TCRdb's processing, not on the authors' analysis. The sample lists 600,000 to 800,000 distinct CDR3 sequences, roughly 30% occurring once. This specimen consisted of peripheral blood mononuclear cells (PBMCs), obtained when the disease was refractory, from a patient treated with antithyroid drugs. The rearrangement joins TRBV28 to TRBJ1-1; D might be TRBD1 (5 bases). The sequence was collected from a female donor with Graves disease. CDR3 amino acids: CASSTGRMAFF. The CDR3 coding sequence is TGTGCCAGCAGTACGGGGCGGATGGCTTTCTTT.